Detailed here is one T cell receptor (beta chain). The antigen remains undetermined. Generation of TCR beta libraries employed quantitative 5'-RACE incorporating molecular barcodes. TCRdb called the 5' RACE reads again in MiXCR, with one record for every CDR3 protein. This sample has roughly 490,000 distinct CDR3 sequences, with about 5% found just once. This sample is drawn from a study of CD8 T cells in ankylosing spondylitis. Points from the study as a whole: In ankylosing spondylitis blood, a motif of about eight highly homologous TCR beta variants appeared characteristic.

V gave up 2 bases and J gave up 4 bases, with 8 bases separating them. Germline CDR1 MNHEY, CDR2 SVGEGT. The CDR3 runs to 14 residues. The genes are TRBV6-2 or TRBV6-3 and TRBJ2-2, with a tentative D call TRBD1 (6 bases). The sample consisted of blood, either unsorted or a sorted T cell fraction (not recorded which). The receptor was derived from a male donor with ankylosing spondylitis. The CDR3 spells CASSYQGFTGELFF. CDR3 in DNA: TGTGCCAGCAGTTACCAGGGGTTCACCGGGGAGCTGTTTTTT.